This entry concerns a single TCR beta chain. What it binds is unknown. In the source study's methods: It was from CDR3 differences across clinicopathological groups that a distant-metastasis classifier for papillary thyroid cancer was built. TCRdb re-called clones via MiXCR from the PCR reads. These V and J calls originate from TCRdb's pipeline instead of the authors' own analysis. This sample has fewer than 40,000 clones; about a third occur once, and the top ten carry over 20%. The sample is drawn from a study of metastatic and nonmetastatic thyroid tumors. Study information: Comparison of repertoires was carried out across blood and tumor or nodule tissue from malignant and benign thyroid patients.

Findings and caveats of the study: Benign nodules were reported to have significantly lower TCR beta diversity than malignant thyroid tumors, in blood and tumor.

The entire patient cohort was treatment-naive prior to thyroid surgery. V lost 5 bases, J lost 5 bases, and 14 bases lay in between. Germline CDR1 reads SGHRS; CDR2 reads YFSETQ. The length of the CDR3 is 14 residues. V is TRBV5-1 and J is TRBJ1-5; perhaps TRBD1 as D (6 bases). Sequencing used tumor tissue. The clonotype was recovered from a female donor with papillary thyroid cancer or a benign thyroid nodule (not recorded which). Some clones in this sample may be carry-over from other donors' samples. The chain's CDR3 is CASSSGAGDQPQHF. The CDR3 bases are TGCGCCAGCAGTTCAGGGGCCGGCGATCAGCCCCAGCATTTT.